One T cell receptor (beta chain) is described in this entry. PCR amplification relied on 60 Vbeta primers (plus 13 Jbeta primers). Profiling relied on immunoSEQ multiplex PCR, and the TCRdb table lists in-frame clones only, not all of them. The ten top clones account for around 1.4%, within a sample of around 150,000 clones. The record originates from a study of cytomegalovirus exposure and HLA in healthy donors. In germline, CDR1 is SGHAT, CDR2 FQNNGV. The CDR3 loop spans 13 amino acids. Trimming took 2 bases from V and 1 from J, leaving 5 bases between them. The sample consisted of PBMCs. This rearrangement joins TRBV11-2 to TRBJ2-5, with D hard to call. The sequence was obtained from a woman aged 60-75 years in good health and CMV-seronegative. The chain's CDR3 is CASSLNSQETQYF. In DNA, the CDR3 is TGTGCCAGCAGCTTAAACAGCCAAGAGACCCAGTACTTC.